This T cell receptor (beta chain) was documented in a study of control samples from healthy donors and cancer patients. This clone was recorded only once. TCRdb's copy holds only in-frame clones and misses some; the assay was immunoSEQ multiplex PCR. The data hold over 60,000 clones, with around 90% observed a single time. V trimming: 3 bases; J trimming: 0 bases; junction bases outside the gene matches: 0. Germline V gene data show CDR1 as KGHSH and CDR2 as LQKENI. The CDR3 is made up of 14 amino acids. This receptor was taken from a woman in her sixties with head and neck cancer. This sequence joins TRBV18 and TRBJ2-3; 7 bases fit TRBD2. Material for sequencing was PBMCs. The CDR3 DNA reads TGTGCCAGCTCACCGACTAGCAGCACAGATACGCAGTATTTT. This codes for CASSPTSSTDTQYF.